This T cell receptor beta chain was captured by sequencing in a study of patients and donors after allogeneic stem cell transplantation (dated by TCRdb to about 2020). As to this clonotype: It has no known antigen specificity. One base away there is no much larger clone; base qualities are not given.

The library was produced with RT-PCR. Data came from a NextSeq 550. The public reads were run again by TCRdb, first through fastp at Q25 and then through MiXCR, and only productive beta chains were kept. Each record represents a unique CDR3 protein, reported with the most common genes and DNA among its rows. The sample table shows about 230,000 distinct CDR3 sequences, and 13% to 15% are seen once. Approximately 10% of the sample belongs to the ten largest clones. Trimming removed 0 bases from V and 5 bases from J; the gene matches leave 10 bases unexplained. Taken from cysteine to phenylalanine, the CDR3 has 17 residues. Of all the DNA, just the CDR3 is kept, 51 bases in frame from base 1. The germline V gene encodes CDR1 SGHRS and CDR2 YFSETQ.

The V and J segments used are TRBV5-1 and TRBJ2-5, with 10 bases aligning to TRBD2. This clonotype originated in a human donor who was either an allogeneic HSCT recipient or a stem cell or donor lymphocyte infusion donor (not recorded which). It is not recorded whose cells these are; they may come from a transplant donor. Sequenced material: blood, either unsorted or a sorted T cell fraction (not recorded which). The nucleotide sequence is TGCGCCAGCAGCTTGGGGTCTAGCGGGGGTTCGTGGGAGACCCAGTACTTC. It encodes CASSLGSSGGSWETQYF. The entire variable domain, with the stretches around the CDR3 drawn from the reference TRBV5-1 and TRBJ2-5 proteins, is KAGVTQTPRYLIKTRGQQVTLSCSPISGHRSVSWYQQTPGQGLQFLFEYFSETQRNKGNFPGRFSGRQFSNSRSEMNVSTLELGDSALYLCASSLGSSGGSWETQYFGPGTRLLVL.